This T cell receptor beta chain was captured in a study of siplizumab effects on memory and regulatory T cells. General study findings and limits: Alloreactive sequences whose origin lay in unstimulated CD4+ memory cells were significantly reduced by siplizumab. An assignable naive or memory phenotype was lacking in roughly 80-97% of proliferating CD4+ or CD8+ clones.

Concerning this clone: The antigen remains undetermined.

TCRdb's copy holds only in-frame clones and misses some; the assay was immunoSEQ multiplex PCR. The sample has some 100,000 clones; 93% are singletons. Trimming shortened V by 7 bases and J by 3 bases, and 10 bases separated the two germline ends. Germline loops: CDR1 SQVTM, CDR2 ANQGSEA. The CDR3 is made up of 11 amino acids. The chain joins TRBV29-1 to TRBJ2-7; no definite D call. Sequenced input: CD8+ T cells sorted from blood. This receptor was identified in a human donor in good health. The CDR3 DNA sequence: TGCAGCGCACAGAAGCTCTACGAGCAGTACTTC. Translation gives CSAQKLYEQYF.